A selection of T cell receptor beta chains follows, all from one sample in a study of T-cell memory formation after mild COVID-19. TCRdb reanalysed the 5' RACE reads using MiXCR and keeps one entry per CDR3 protein. Seen here are some 410,000 distinct CDR3 sequences, about 25% observed once, and the top ten hold around 14%. The sample consisted of PBMCs or a T cell subset sorted from them (not recorded which). The receptors shown here come from an adult woman who had mild COVID-19 (a few samples of this study predate the infection). Cell type and time point are not known. Both conserved end residues are trimmed from each CDR3. D genes are given only for firm matches.

J: TRBJ2-4; V: TRBV15; length: 13; D: -; CDR3: ATSSWGEAKNIQY
J: TRBJ2-3; V: TRBV5-1; length: 18; D: TRBD2; CDR3: ASSFRRQGLAGSSADTQY
J: TRBJ2-5; V: TRBV5-1; length: 12; D: -; CDR3: ASSPVGSPETQY
J: TRBJ2-5; V: TRBV5-1; length: 15; D: -; CDR3: ASSTPKGDPSQETQY
J: TRBJ1-1; V: TRBV7-9; length: 13; D: -; CDR3: ASSLIFPEGTEAF
J: TRBJ2-1; V: TRBV4-3; length: 15; D: TRBD2; CDR3: ASSQRAGTSGLNEQF
J: TRBJ2-3; V: TRBV11-2; length: 14; D: TRBD2; CDR3: ASSLGTSGNTDTQY
J: TRBJ2-3; V: TRBV12-3/TRBV12-4; length: 15; D: TRBD2; CDR3: ASSGILAGGPLDTQY
J: TRBJ2-3; V: TRBV30; length: 12; D: -; CDR3: AWSVGPSTDTQY
J: TRBJ2-1; V: TRBV11-2; length: 13; D: -; CDR3: ASSPALGSYNEQF
J: TRBJ2-5; V: TRBV6-5; length: 14; D: -; CDR3: ASSYSGGGGGETQY
J: TRBJ1-1; V: TRBV12-3/TRBV12-4; length: 9; D: -; CDR3: ASLRNTEAF
J: TRBJ1-4; V: TRBV7-6; length: 15; D: -; CDR3: ASSSGALRDKYEKLF
J: TRBJ2-6; V: TRBV7-2; length: 16; D: TRBD1; CDR3: ASRDPGTGPSGANVLT
J: TRBJ2-3; V: TRBV12-3/TRBV12-4; length: 10; D: TRBD2; CDR3: ASRTPGLAQY
J: TRBJ2-3; V: TRBV27; length: 13; D: TRBD1; CDR3: ASSLTGGSQYTQY